The T cell receptor beta chain under discussion was sequenced for a study of CXCR4 blockade with PD-1 therapy in pancreatic cancer. Findings of the study overall: Frequent tumor clones were encoded by many distinct rearrangements, suggesting shared antigens. Survival did not correlate with tumor clonality, which averaged about 0.14 versus 0.05.

The repertoire was sequenced with immunoSEQ multiplex PCR; TCRdb's copy has only in-frame clones and lacks some. The profile shows 3,200 or so clones, around 50% of them singletons. The CDR3 sequence is 16 residues long. Germline V gene data show CDR1 as LNHDA and CDR2 as SQIVND (reference sequence). V dropped 6 bases and J dropped 0 bases, with 17 bases sitting between them. A word on this clone: Its antigen is unknown.

Sequenced input: tumor tissue. The V and J genes are TRBV19 and TRBJ1-2; D call uncertain. This receptor was taken from a human donor with pancreatic ductal adenocarcinoma. The CDR3 is CASSPRVGTTNYGYTF. The CDR3 DNA follows: TGTGCCAGTAGCCCCCGGGTGGGAACCACTAACTATGGCTACACCTTC.